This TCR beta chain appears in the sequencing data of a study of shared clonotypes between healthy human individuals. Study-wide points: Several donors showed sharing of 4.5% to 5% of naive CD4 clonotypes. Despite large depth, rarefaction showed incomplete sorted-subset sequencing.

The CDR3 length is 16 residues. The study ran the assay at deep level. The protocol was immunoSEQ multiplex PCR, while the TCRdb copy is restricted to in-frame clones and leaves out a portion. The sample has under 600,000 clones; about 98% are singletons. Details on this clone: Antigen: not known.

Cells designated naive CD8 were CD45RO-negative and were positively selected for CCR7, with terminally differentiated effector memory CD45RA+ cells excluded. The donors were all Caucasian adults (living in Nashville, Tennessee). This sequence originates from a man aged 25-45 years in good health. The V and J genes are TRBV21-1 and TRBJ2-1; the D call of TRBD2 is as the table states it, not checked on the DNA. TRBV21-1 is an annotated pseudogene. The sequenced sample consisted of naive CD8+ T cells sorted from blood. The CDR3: CASRALGTSGYNEQFF. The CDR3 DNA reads TGTGCCAGCAGGGCCCTGGGGACTAGCGGCTACAATGAGCAGTTCTTC.